The clone carrying this TCR beta chain was picked up many times. Its antigen is not known. Enrolled hyperthyroidism patients had a new diagnosis, a duration under 2 months, and an age of 18 to 65. The data originate from a study of Graves' ophthalmopathy and Graves' hyperthyroidism. Study-wide context: Peripheral blood (taken before any treatment) was collected at initial diagnosis. Study-level points and caveats: The 13-signature model separated ophthalmopathy from stable hyperthyroidism at roughly 90% sensitivity and nearly 82% specificity.

The study amplified TCR beta CDR3 regions using RNA transcripts. Scientists carried out first-round RT-PCR using HTBI primers and then a second-round multiplex PCR. From the multiplex PCR reads, TCRdb called clonotypes with MiXCR, one entry per CDR3 protein. The data hold a few hundred thousand distinct CDR3 sequences, with roughly 15% observed a single time. The CDR3 totals 15 residues. The trim removed 6 bases at V and 0 bases at J, leaving 7 bases unmatched. Germline lookup yields CDR1 SGHTA and CDR2 FQGNSA. This receptor was identified in an adult woman with stable Graves' hyperthyroidism. Sequencing input: peripheral blood. The chain employs TRBV7-2 and TRBJ1-2; 7 bases agree with TRBD1. CDR3 in amino acids: CASRAGQVPNYGYTF. CDR3 nucleotides: TGTGCCAGCAGGGCAGGACAGGTCCCTAACTATGGCTACACCTTC. Variable domain in full (rest from reference TRBV7-2 and TRBJ1-2): GAGVSQSPSNKVTEKGKDVELRCDPISGHTALYWYRQSLGQGLEFLIYFQGNSAPDKSGLPSDRFSAERTGGSVSTLTIQRTQQEDSAVYLCASRAGQVPNYGYTFGSGTRLTVV.